The 10 T cell receptor beta chains below were found in one sample sequenced in a study of CD8+ T cells in alopecia areata. RNA, once extracted, was reverse transcribed into cDNA for use as the sequencing template. Method: immunoSEQ multiplex PCR; TCRdb's copy keeps in-frame clones and lacks some. The table lists 130,000 to 150,000 clones, roughly 44% of them singletons. The sample comprised CD4+ T cells sorted from blood. The receptors shown here come from a human donor with alopecia areata.

This chain links TRBV2 with TRBJ2-3; D gene uncertain. The germline V gene has CDR1 SNHLY and CDR2 FYNNEI. The CDR3 length is 14 residues. V lost 7 bases and J 4 bases, leaving 15 bases between the germline ends. CDR3 region: CASIPHSGSDTQYF. The DNA for the CDR3 is TGTGCCAGCATTCCCCACAGTGGTTCAGATACGCAGTATTTT.

This sequence joins TRBV27 and TRBJ2-2; 12 positions match TRBD2. Trimming at V came to 5 bases and at J to 6 bases, leaving 7 bases not matched to a gene. The CDR3 extends over 16 amino acids. Germline values: CDR1 MNHEY, CDR2 SMNVEV (reference sequence). CDR3 in DNA: TGTGCCAGCAGTCCAGGACTAGCGGGACGAGCCGGGGAGCTGTTTTTT. Translated: CASSPGLAGRAGELFF.

The genes are TRBV11-2 and TRBJ2-1; tentatively, D is TRBD2 (5 bases). Per germline, CDR1 SGHAT and CDR2 FQNNGV. The length of the CDR3 is 15 residues. The germline V and J ends were trimmed by 1 base and 0 bases, with 7 bases remaining between them. This CDR3 reads CASSLVRGSYNEQFF. CDR3 nucleotide sequence: TGTGCCAGCAGCTTAGTACGGGGCTCCTACAATGAGCAGTTCTTC.

The J gene is TRBJ2-7, the V gene TRBV6-5; unclear D gene. V was clipped by 4 bases and J by 6 bases, with 19 bases between them. The CDR3 length is 15 residues. Germline V gives CDR1 MNHEY, CDR2 SVGAGI. CDR3 region: CASSSEPLVAVEQYF. The CDR3 DNA sequence: TGTGCCAGCAGTTCGGAACCCCTAGTCGCCGTCGAGCAGTACTTC.

The chain employs TRBV19 and TRBJ1-5; 7 bases fit TRBD1. CDR1 is LNHDA, CDR2 SQIVND, per germline (reference sequence). With V trimmed by 4 bases and J by 3 bases, 9 bases remained unmatched. CDR3 length: 16 amino acids. The DNA of the CDR3 is TGTGCCAGTAGTACAATCGGACAGGTTTACAATCAGCCCCAGCATTTT. Residues: CASSTIGQVYNQPQHF.

This clone was observed a few times. This sequence joins TRBV18 and TRBJ1-2; 8 positions agree with TRBD1. CDR1 and CDR2 (germline): KGHSH, LQKENI. The trim removed 1 base at V and 3 bases at J, leaving 4 bases unmatched. The CDR3 has 15 residues. CDR3 region: CASSPLDRADYGYTF. The CDR3 DNA sequence: TGTGCCAGCTCACCACTGGACAGGGCTGACTATGGCTACACCTTC.

This clone was observed a handful of times. The V call is TRBV15, the J call TRBJ2-2; 7 bases align to TRBD2. CDR1 is LNHNV and CDR2 is YYDKDF in the germline V gene (reference sequence). The V and J ends lost 4 bases and 4 bases, in that order; junction bases with no gene match: 3. The CDR3 covers 14 residues. The CDR3 reads CATSTSGSTGELFF. CDR3 nucleotide sequence: TGTGCCACCAGCACTAGCGGCAGCACCGGGGAGCTGTTTTTT.

The chain links TRBV2 to TRBJ2-7, with 9 positions matching TRBD2. CDR1 is SNHLY and CDR2 is FYNNEI in the germline V gene. Trimming removed 5 bases from V and 3 bases from J; junction bases left unmatched: 5. This CDR3 has 14 amino acids. The CDR3 DNA is TGTGCCAGCAGTTGGGTTAGCGGGAGCTACGAGCAGTACTTC. This sequence encodes CASSWVSGSYEQYF.

V and J are TRBV4-2 and TRBJ2-1; TRBD1 matches at 7 bases. CDR3 size: 16 residues. After removal of 4 bases from V and 4 bases from J, the junction contained 10 bases not matched to a gene. The germline V gene has CDR1 LGHNA and CDR2 YNFKEQ. CDR3 sequence reads: CASSRARDSVYNEQFF. CDR3 DNA sequence: TGTGCCAGCAGCCGCGCAAGGGACAGCGTTTACAATGAGCAGTTCTTC.

This chain uses TRBV29-1 with TRBJ1-3; D ambiguous. The CDR3 spans 13 residues. V lost 4 bases and J 0 bases, leaving 7 bases between the germline ends. CDR1 is SQVTM and CDR2 is ANQGSEA in the germline V gene. The CDR3 protein is CSVVTSSGNTIYF. DNA of the CDR3: TGCAGCGTTGTCACGAGCTCTGGAAACACCATATATTTT. The whole variable domain, remainder taken from reference TRBV29-1 and TRBJ1-3, is SAVISQKPSRDICQRGTSLTIQCQVDSQVTMMFWYRQQPGQSLTLIATANQGSEATYESGFVIDKFPISRPNLTFSTLTVSNMSPEDSSIYLCSVVTSSGNTIYFGEGSWLTVV.